This TCR beta chain derives from a study of blood T cell repertoires in COVID-19. In the original analysis: Researchers report that nucleated cell counts were estimated from reference gene primer amplification. Measured with immunoSEQ multiplex PCR; TCRdb has only the in-frame clones, and not every one. Clonal size and the V and J genes are those of that table, whereas D and trimming came from the DNA. The sample gives under 350,000 clones, roughly 88% of which show up once; 8% to 13% is in the top ten. Germline V gene sequence: CDR1 MGHRA, CDR2 YSYEKL. The CDR3 runs 15 residues. Germline trimming cut 0 bases from V and 5 bases from J; bases unmatched to any gene: 5.

The sequence was obtained from a woman aged 70-85 years with acute or convalescent COVID-19. Material: peripheral blood. The chain is built from TRBV4-1 and TRBJ2-7; 9 positions match TRBD2. The DNA for the CDR3 is TGCGCCAGCAGCCAAGAAACCCCTAGCGGGAACGAGCAGTACTTC. Translating it yields CASSQETPSGNEQYF.